This T cell receptor beta chain was found in a study of radiotherapy plus CTLA-4 blockade in lung cancer. The overall study: Across the patients, objective responses occurred in under 20%, and disease control in just over 30%.

Study-level results: TCR clones from tumors expanded in blood after radiotherapy plus ipilimumab. Per reports, early blood T cell clone dynamics, plus interferon-beta, forecast response most strongly.

The CDR3 totals 17 residues. V was clipped by 2 bases and J by 5 bases; unmatched bases: 16. Germline V lookup: CDR1 SGHRS, CDR2 YFSETQ. Concerning this clone itself: What it recognizes is unknown.

Receiving focal radiation plus CTLA-4 blockade with ipilimumab were patients who had chemo-refractory metastatic non-small-cell lung cancer. The assay was immunoSEQ multiplex PCR, and TCRdb's table has in-frame clones only and misses some. The sample has around 86,000 clones; less than 90% are singletons. Here the sequenced sample was peripheral blood, taken from a patient treated with radiotherapy plus ipilimumab. The chain joins TRBV5-1 to TRBJ2-7; 7 bases map to TRBD2. This receptor was identified in a human donor with non-small cell lung cancer who had stable disease on radiotherapy plus ipilimumab. The chain's CDR3 is CASSFRPGGSSGNEQYF. The CDR3 bases are TGCGCCAGCAGCTTCCGACCTGGTGGGTCTAGCGGCAACGAGCAGTACTTC.